The entry below gives a single T cell receptor beta chain sequence along with its context. The target antigen is unknown. This sample stems from a study of identical twins. Study-level findings and limits: Clonotypes of the beta chain that were abundant in cord blood carried fewer insertions (memory repertoires showed none). With beta out-of-frame sequences, excess sharing by twins was weaker. Possibly, invariant MAIT and iNKT cells partly confounded zero-insertion analyses.

A universal primer site was incorporated via template switching, and the cDNA contained unique molecular identifiers. MiXCR, run by TCRdb on the 5' RACE reads, gives a single entry per CDR3 protein. The data show 1,800,000 or so distinct CDR3 sequences, with 25% to 35% seen just once and about 0.25% held by the top ten. The CDR3 is made up of 17 amino acids. Trimming pared 0 bases from V and 3 bases from J, leaving 15 bases between. In germline, CDR1 is SNHLY, CDR2 FYNNEI. V usage is TRBV2 and J usage is TRBJ2-1, with D uncertain. The source is a newborn girl in good health. The sequenced sample consisted of cord blood. The CDR3 region is CASSEASWFQSYNEQFF. The CDR3 nucleotides read TGTGCCAGCAGTGAAGCGTCTTGGTTCCAGAGCTACAATGAGCAGTTCTTC.